Presented here are 10 T cell receptor beta chains from one specimen sequenced in a study of T cells after yellow fever vaccination. TCRdb re-called the 5' RACE reads through MiXCR, storing one row per CDR3 protein. There are hundreds of thousands of distinct CDR3 sequences in the sample; roughly 12% occur only once, and over 13% lies in the top ten. The sample here was PBMCs, taken on the day of the yellow fever booster vaccination. Receptors were obtained from a man younger than 40 who received the YFV17D yellow fever vaccine.

This clonotype was seen many times. The chain uses TRBV7-2 and TRBJ2-5; the D call may be TRBD1 or TRBD2 (5 bases each). The ends were cut back, 1 base at V and 2 bases at J, with 14 bases in the middle. The germline V gene encodes CDR1 SGHTA and CDR2 FQGNSA. The CDR3 sequence is 16 residues long. CDR3 DNA sequence: TGTGCCAGCAGCTTAGTAGAGGGACGGTATCAAGAGACCCAGTACTTC. Residues: CASSLVEGRYQETQYF.

This clonotype was found once. The chain joins TRBV5-5 to TRBJ2-7; TRBD2 agrees at 15 bases. V was clipped by 7 bases and J by 3 bases; unmatched bases: 14. CDR1 and CDR2 (germline): SGHKS, YYEKEE (reference sequence). This CDR3 region has 18 residues. CDR3 sequence reads: CASGWGLAGGAGHYEQYF. CDR3 coding DNA: TGTGCCAGCGGCTGGGGACTAGCGGGAGGAGCGGGACACTACGAGCAGTACTTC.

In its sample, this clonotype was seen a few times. The genes are TRBV10-3 and TRBJ2-7, with 7 bases identical to TRBD1. CDR3 length: 16 amino acids. With 7 bases clipped from V and 2 bases from J, the junction kept 14 bases outside the gene matches. Germline values: CDR1 ENHRY, CDR2 SYGVKD. The CDR3 DNA reads TGTGCCATCACCAACAACCTCCGGGACAGACCCTACGAGCAGTACTTC. Translating gives CAITNNLRDRPYEQYF.

The chain joins TRBV3-1 to TRBJ2-2, with 7 bases fitting TRBD1. Losses at the gene ends were 4 bases for V and 3 bases for J; bases not matched to a gene: 5. The CDR3 contains 15 residues. Germline V lookup: CDR1 LGHDT, CDR2 YNNKEL (reference sequence). The CDR3 reads CASSLRQGYTGELFF. For the CDR3, the DNA is TGTGCCAGCAGCCTACGACAGGGATACACCGGGGAGCTGTTTTTT.

The V call is TRBV11-2, the J call TRBJ2-1; maybe TRBD2 (5 bases). The V end was cut by 5 bases, the J end by 7 bases, with 12 bases between. The CDR3 spans 13 residues. Germline V gene data show CDR1 as SGHAT and CDR2 as FQNNGV. The CDR3 nucleotides read TGTGCCAGCAGCCCATTTTCGGGGAATGAGCAGTTCTTC. This sequence encodes CASSPFSGNEQFF. Using reference TRBV11-2 and TRBJ2-1 for the parts outside the CDR3, the full variable domain is EAGVAQSPRYKIIEKRQSVAFWCNPISGHATLYWYQQILGQGPKLLIQFQNNGVVDDSQLPKDRFSAERLKGVDSTLKIQPAKLEDSAVYLCASSPFSGNEQFFGPGTRLTVL.

This chain uses TRBV10-3 with TRBJ2-7, with 8 bases that match TRBD2. Germline V gene sequence: CDR1 ENHRY, CDR2 SYGVKD. The junction had 6 bases not matched to a gene; V was cut back by 8 bases and J by 3 bases. The CDR3 has 13 amino acids. Written as DNA, the CDR3 is TGTGCCATCTCCGGGGGGGCAGGCTACGAGCAGTACTTC. This translates into CAISGGAGYEQYF.

This clonotype came up a few times. The chain couples TRBV3-1 to TRBJ2-2; 13 bases match TRBD2. J lost 5 bases, V lost 7 bases, and 13 bases had no gene match. The CDR3 covers 18 residues. The germline V gene has CDR1 LGHDT and CDR2 YNNKEL (reference sequence). CDR3 sequence reads: CASTRQGAGLAGTGELFF. The CDR3 DNA is TGTGCCAGCACCCGACAAGGGGCGGGACTAGCGGGAACCGGGGAGCTGTTTTTT.

At least ten counts were recorded for this clonotype. J is TRBJ2-1 and V is TRBV5-6; D may be TRBD2 (6 bases). The CDR3 has 16 amino acids. V lost 5 bases and J 3 bases, leaving 18 bases between the germline ends. Germline V gene sequence: CDR1 SGHDT, CDR2 YYEEEE. CDR3: CASSPMSGPNYNEQFF. The CDR3 DNA is TGTGCCAGCAGTCCCATGAGCGGGCCGAACTACAATGAGCAGTTCTTC.

The chain joins TRBV7-2 to TRBJ2-7, with D hard to call. With 4 bases removed from V and 4 bases from J, the gap between germline ends came to 17 bases. Germline V gene sequence: CDR1 SGHTA, CDR2 FQGNSA. The CDR3 sequence is 15 residues long. In nucleotides, the CDR3 is TGTGCCAGCAGCTCCACCCCGGGCGGAGCGTACGAGCAGTACTTC. Translating it yields CASSSTPGGAYEQYF.

This clonotype was seen at least ten times. The J gene is TRBJ2-4, the V gene TRBV20-1; 10 bases align to TRBD2. Looked up from germline, CDR1 is DFQATT and CDR2 is SNEGSKA (reference sequence). CDR3 size: 13 residues. V lost 5 bases, J lost 8 bases, and 6 bases stayed unmatched. CDR3 in amino acids: CSALLLAGDIQYF. In nucleotides, the CDR3 is TGCAGTGCTCTACTCCTAGCGGGGGACATTCAGTACTTC.